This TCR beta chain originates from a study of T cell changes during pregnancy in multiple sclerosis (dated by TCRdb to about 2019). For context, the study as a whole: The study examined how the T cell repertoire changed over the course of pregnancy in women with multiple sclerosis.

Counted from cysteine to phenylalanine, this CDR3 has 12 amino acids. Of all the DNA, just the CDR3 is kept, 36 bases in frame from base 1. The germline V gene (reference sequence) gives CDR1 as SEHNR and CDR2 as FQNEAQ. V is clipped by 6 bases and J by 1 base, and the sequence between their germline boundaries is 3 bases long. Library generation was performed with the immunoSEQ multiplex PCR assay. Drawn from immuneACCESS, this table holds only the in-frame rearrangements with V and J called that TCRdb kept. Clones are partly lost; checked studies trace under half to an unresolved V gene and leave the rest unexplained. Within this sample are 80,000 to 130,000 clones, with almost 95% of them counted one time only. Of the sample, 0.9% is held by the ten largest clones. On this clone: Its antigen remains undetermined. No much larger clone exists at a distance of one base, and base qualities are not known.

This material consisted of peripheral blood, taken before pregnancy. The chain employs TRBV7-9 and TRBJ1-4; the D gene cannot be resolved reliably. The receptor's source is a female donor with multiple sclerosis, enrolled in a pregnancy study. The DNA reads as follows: TGTGCCAGCAGTCAAACTAATGAAAAACTGTTTTTT. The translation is CASSQTNEKLFF.